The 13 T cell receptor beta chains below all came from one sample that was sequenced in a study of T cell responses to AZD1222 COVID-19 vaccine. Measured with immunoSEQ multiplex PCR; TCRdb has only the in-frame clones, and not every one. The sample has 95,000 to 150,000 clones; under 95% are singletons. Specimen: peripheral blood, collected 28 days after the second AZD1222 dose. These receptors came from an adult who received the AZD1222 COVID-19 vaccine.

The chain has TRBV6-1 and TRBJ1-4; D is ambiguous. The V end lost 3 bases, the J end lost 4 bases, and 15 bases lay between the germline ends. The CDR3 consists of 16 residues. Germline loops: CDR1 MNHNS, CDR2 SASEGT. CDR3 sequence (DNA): TGTGCCAGCAGTGATCGGAGAGCTGTGCTTAATGAAAAACTGTTTTTT. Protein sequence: CASSDRRAVLNEKLFF.

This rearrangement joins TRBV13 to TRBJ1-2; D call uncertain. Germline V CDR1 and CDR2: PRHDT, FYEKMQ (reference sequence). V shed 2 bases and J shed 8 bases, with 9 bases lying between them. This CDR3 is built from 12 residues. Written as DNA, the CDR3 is TGTGCCAGCAGCTTAATCCCCGGGGGCTACACCTTC. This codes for CASSLIPGGYTF.

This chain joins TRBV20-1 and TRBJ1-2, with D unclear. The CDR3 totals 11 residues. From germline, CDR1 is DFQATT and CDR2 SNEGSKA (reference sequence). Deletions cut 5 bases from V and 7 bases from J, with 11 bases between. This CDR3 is CSAGPWGGYTF. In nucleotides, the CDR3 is TGCAGTGCTGGCCCTTGGGGTGGCTACACCTTC.

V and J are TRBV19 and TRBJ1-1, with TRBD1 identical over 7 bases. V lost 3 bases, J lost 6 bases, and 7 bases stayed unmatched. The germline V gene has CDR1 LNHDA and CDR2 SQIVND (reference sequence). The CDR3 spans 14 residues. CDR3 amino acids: CASSISKGAPEAFF. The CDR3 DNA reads TGTGCCAGTAGTATCTCCAAGGGGGCTCCTGAAGCTTTCTTT.

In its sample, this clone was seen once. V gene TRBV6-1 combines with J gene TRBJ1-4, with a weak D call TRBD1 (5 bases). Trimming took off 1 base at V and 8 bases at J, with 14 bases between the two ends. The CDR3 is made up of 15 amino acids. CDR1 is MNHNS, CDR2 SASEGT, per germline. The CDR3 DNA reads TGTGCCAGCAGTGAAGATGGCAGGGATGAAGAAAAACTGTTTTTT. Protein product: CASSEDGRDEEKLFF.

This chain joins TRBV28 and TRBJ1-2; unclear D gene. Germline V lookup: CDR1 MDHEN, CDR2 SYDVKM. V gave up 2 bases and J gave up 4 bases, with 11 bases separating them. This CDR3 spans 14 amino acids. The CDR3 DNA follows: TGTGCCAGCAGTTTAGGCGCAGGTTCCTATGGCTACACCTTC. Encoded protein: CASSLGAGSYGYTF.

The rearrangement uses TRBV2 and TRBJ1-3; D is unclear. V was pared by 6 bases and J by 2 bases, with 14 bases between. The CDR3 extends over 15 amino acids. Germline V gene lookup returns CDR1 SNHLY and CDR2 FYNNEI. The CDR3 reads CASRAREAAGNTIYF. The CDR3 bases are TGTGCCAGCAGGGCTCGGGAGGCGGCTGGAAACACCATATATTTT.

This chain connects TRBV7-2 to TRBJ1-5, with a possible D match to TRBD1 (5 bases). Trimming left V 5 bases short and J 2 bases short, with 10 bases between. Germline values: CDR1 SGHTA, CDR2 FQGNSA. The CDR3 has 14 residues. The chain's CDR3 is CASSRRGGNQPQHF. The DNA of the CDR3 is TGTGCCAGCAGCCGTAGAGGGGGCAATCAGCCCCAGCATTTT.

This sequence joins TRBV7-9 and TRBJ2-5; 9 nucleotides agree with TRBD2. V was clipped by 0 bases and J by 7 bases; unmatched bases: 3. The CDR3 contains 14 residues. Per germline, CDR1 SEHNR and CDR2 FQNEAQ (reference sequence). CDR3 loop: CASSLAGGGATQYF. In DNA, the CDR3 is TGTGCCAGCAGCTTAGCGGGCGGGGGGGCGACCCAGTACTTC.

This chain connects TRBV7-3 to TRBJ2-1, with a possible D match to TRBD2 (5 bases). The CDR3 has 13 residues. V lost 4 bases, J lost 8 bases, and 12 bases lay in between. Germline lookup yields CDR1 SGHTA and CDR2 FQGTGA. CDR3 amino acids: CASSSRLSYEQFF. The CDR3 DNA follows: TGTGCCAGCAGCTCAAGACTATCCTATGAGCAGTTCTTC.

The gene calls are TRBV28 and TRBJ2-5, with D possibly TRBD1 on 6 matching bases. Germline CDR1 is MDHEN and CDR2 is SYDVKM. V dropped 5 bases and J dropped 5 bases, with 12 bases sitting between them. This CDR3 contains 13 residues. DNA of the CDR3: TGTGCCAGCAGTCTCTGGCAGGGGGAGACCCAGTACTTC. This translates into CASSLWQGETQYF.

CDR3 nucleotides: TGTGCCAGCGCTGGGGACACAGATACGCAGTATTTT. This gives the protein CASAGDTDTQYF. The genes are TRBV12-3 or TRBV12-4 and TRBJ2-3; D unresolved. CDR3 size: 12 residues. V lost 8 bases and J lost 2, with 8 bases in between.

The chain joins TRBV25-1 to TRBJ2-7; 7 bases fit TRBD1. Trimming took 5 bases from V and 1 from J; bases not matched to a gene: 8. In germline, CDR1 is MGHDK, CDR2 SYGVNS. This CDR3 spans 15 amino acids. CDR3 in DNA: TGTGCCAGCAGTACTTGGACAGGTTCTTCCTACGAGCAGTACTTC. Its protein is CASSTWTGSSYEQYF.